This T cell receptor (beta chain) was profiled in a study of blood T cell repertoires in COVID-19. Study-wide background: There were acute and convalescent COVID-19 samples, and they came from the United States, Italy and Spain. T cells, B-cell-depleted T cells, or PBMCs provided the cDNA or gDNA that served as material.

There are a few counts of this clone. Trimming removed 4 bases from V and 7 bases from J, with 16 bases in between. The CDR3 is 14 residues long. Looked up from germline, CDR1 is SGHTA and CDR2 is FQGNSA. In the authors' methods: It was from reference gene primer amplification that nucleated cell counts were estimated. The protocol was immunoSEQ multiplex PCR, while the TCRdb copy is restricted to in-frame clones and leaves out a portion. From that table come the V and J calls and clone size; the DNA was used to work out D and trimming. Here the sample spans 150,000 to 200,000 clones, about nine tenths being singletons.

The receptor was isolated from a man in his sixties or seventies with acute or convalescent COVID-19. This sequence joins TRBV7-2 and TRBJ2-5; D is ambiguous. Sequenced input: peripheral blood. The DNA for the CDR3 is TGTGCCAGCAGCTCTCGACCCGCGGCCGGGACCCAGTACTTC. Its translation: CASSSRPAAGTQYF.